This TCR beta chain was profiled in a study of blood T cell repertoires in COVID-19. Measured with immunoSEQ multiplex PCR; TCRdb has only the in-frame clones, and not every one. The sample lists a few hundred thousand clones, roughly nine tenths occurring once. The germline CDR1 and CDR2 sequences are ENHRY and SYGVKD. CDR3 length: 18 amino acids. V lost 6 bases to trimming and J lost 1 base, with 22 bases between them. V and J are TRBV10-3 and TRBJ1-3; D possibly corresponds to TRBD1 (5 bases). What was sequenced was PBMCs or T cells enriched from blood (not recorded which). This TCR was sampled from a woman between 25 and 40 years old who had recovered from COVID-19. The CDR3: CAISWGPGGPGSGNTIYF. The CDR3 DNA is TGTGCCATCAGCTGGGGCCCAGGAGGGCCCGGTTCTGGAAACACCATATATTTT.